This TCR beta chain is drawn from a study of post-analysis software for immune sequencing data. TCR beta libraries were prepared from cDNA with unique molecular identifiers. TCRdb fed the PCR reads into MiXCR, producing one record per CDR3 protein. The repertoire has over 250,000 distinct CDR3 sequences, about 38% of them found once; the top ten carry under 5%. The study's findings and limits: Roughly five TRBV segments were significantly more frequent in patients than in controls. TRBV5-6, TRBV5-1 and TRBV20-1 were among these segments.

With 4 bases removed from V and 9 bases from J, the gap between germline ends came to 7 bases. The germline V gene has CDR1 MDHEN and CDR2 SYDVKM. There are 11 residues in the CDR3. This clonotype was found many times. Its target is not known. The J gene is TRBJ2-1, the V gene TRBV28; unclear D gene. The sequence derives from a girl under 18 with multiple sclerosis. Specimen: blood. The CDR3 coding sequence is TGTGCCAGCAGTTCGGGCTCTGAGCAGTTCTTC. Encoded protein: CASSSGSEQFF.